Below are 19 T cell receptor beta chains sequenced from a single sample in a study of T cell responses to AZD1222 COVID-19 vaccine. Only in-frame clones appear in the TCRdb table, and some are missing; sequencing was by immunoSEQ multiplex PCR. In the table there are under 110,000 clones, roughly 91% of which are singletons. This specimen consisted of peripheral blood, obtained 28 days after the second AZD1222 dose. These receptors all come from an adult who received the AZD1222 COVID-19 vaccine.

The rearrangement links TRBV25-1 to TRBJ1-2; D uncertain. V was pared by 4 bases and J by 4 bases, with 10 bases between. CDR1 and CDR2 from the germline V gene are MGHDK and SYGVNS. The CDR3 is 13 residues long. The chain's CDR3 is CASSAPDLYGYTF. Written as DNA, the CDR3 is TGTGCCAGCAGTGCCCCGGACCTCTATGGCTACACCTTC.

This clone appeared once. V usage is TRBV5-6 and J usage is TRBJ1-5, with D possibly TRBD1 on 6 matching bases. Germline V gene sequence: CDR1 SGHDT, CDR2 YYEEEE. With 2 bases removed from V and 9 bases from J, the gap between germline ends came to 9 bases. This CDR3 contains 12 residues. CDR3 region: CASSLPGAPQHF. In DNA, the CDR3 is TGTGCCAGCAGCTTACCGGGGGCGCCCCAGCATTTT.

CDR3 DNA sequence: TGTGCCAGCAGCCGGACAGGGACGATAATGGTGAACACTGAAGCTTTCTTT. Translated: CASSRTGTIMVNTEAFF. J is TRBJ1-1 and V is TRBV27, with 8 bases lining up with TRBD1. V shed 6 bases, J shed 0 bases, and the junction held 12 bases outside the gene matches. The CDR3 has 17 residues. Germline V CDR1 and CDR2: MNHEY, SMNVEV (reference sequence).

This clone was detected once. The chain is built from TRBV24-1 and TRBJ1-2; D unresolved. The germline CDR1 and CDR2 sequences are KGHDR and SFDVKD. The CDR3 totals 13 residues. V was shortened by 3 bases and J by 8 bases, with 12 bases between the two germline ends. This CDR3 is CATSDLQARGYTF. The CDR3 bases are TGTGCCACCAGTGATCTCCAGGCTCGAGGCTACACCTTC.

The V and J genes are TRBV27 and TRBJ2-1; D possibly matches TRBD1 or TRBD2 (5 bases each). CDR1 is MNHEY and CDR2 is SMNVEV in the germline V gene (reference sequence). The CDR3 extends over 13 amino acids. Trimming stripped 6 bases from V and 4 bases from J, with 10 bases between. The CDR3 DNA is TGTGCCAGCAGAGACGGGGCTTACAATGAGCAGTTCTTC. It specifies CASRDGAYNEQFF.

In this sample, this clone turned up once. This chain connects TRBV6-5 to TRBJ2-7; a weak D match, TRBD2 (5 bases). Germline CDR1 and CDR2: MNHEY and SVGAGI. Trimming shortened V by 0 bases and J by 6 bases, and 12 bases separated the two germline ends. The CDR3 is made up of 14 amino acids. The CDR3 sequence is CASSYSRATSEQYF. The DNA of the CDR3 is TGTGCCAGCAGTTACTCGAGGGCTACGTCCGAGCAGTACTTC.

This chain joins TRBV14 and TRBJ1-6; TRBD1 matches at 8 bases. V trimming: 0 bases; J trimming: 9 bases; junction bases outside the gene matches: 19. The CDR3 length is 20 residues. Germline loops: CDR1 SGHDN, CDR2 FVKESK. CDR3 sequence (DNA): TGTGCCAGCAGCCAAGACCCGGACAGGGTTTCGGTCGGCGTCACTTCACCCCTCCACTTT. Its translation: CASSQDPDRVSVGVTSPLHF.

This chain uses TRBV5-6 with TRBJ1-2, with 7 bases aligning to TRBD1. This CDR3 comprises 14 residues. J gave up 3 bases and V 4 bases, and 6 bases lay outside the gene matches. In germline, CDR1 is SGHDT, CDR2 YYEEEE. The CDR3 loop is CASSNYGQDYGYTF. The CDR3 region has the DNA TGTGCCAGCAGCAATTACGGACAGGACTATGGCTACACCTTC.

The chain couples TRBV30 to TRBJ2-1, with D possibly matching TRBD2 (6 bases). Trimming removed 4 bases at V and 3 bases at J, with 13 bases between. This CDR3 spans 14 amino acids. Germline CDR1 reads GTSNPN; CDR2 reads SVGIG (reference sequence). CDR3 region: CAWKGQDYYNEQFF. As DNA, the CDR3 is TGTGCCTGGAAGGGGCAGGACTACTACAATGAGCAGTTCTTC.

This clone was found a few times. This rearrangement joins TRBV21-1 to TRBJ2-3; the table gives TRBD1 as D, unverified against the DNA. TRBV21-1 has pseudogene status. This CDR3 is built from 18 residues. The CDR3 loop reads CASSKEQVPTPFTDTQYF. The CDR3 coding sequence is TGTGCCAGCAGCAAAGAGCAGGTACCCACGCCCTTCACAGATACGCAGTATTTT.

This clone was detected once. The chain recombines TRBV7-9 with TRBJ1-6, with a possible D match to TRBD1 (5 bases). Trimming cost V 2 bases and J 7 bases, with 15 bases left between them. The CDR3 runs 16 residues. CDR1 SEHNR and CDR2 FQNEAQ come from the germline V gene (reference sequence). CDR3 DNA sequence: TGTGCCAGCAGCTTAATCTCGCCGGGGCCGAATTCACCCCTCCACTTT. This encodes CASSLISPGPNSPLHF.

This chain joins TRBV6-5 and TRBJ1-5, with TRBD1 as a possible D gene (5 bases). From germline, CDR1 is MNHEY and CDR2 SVGAGI. CDR3 size: 15 residues. Deletions cut 5 bases from V and 4 bases from J, with 15 bases between. In nucleotides, the CDR3 is TGTGCCAGCAGTCCCCTTGGTAGGGGAAATCAGCCCCAGCATTTT. Translation gives CASSPLGRGNQPQHF.

The V and J genes are TRBV5-4 and TRBJ1-2, with D possibly TRBD1 on 5 matching bases. The CDR3 has 13 amino acids. V lost 4 bases and J 1 base, leaving 8 bases between the germline ends. Germline V lookup: CDR1 SGHNT, CDR2 YYREEE (reference sequence). CDR3 in DNA: TGTGCCAGCAGCGTCGACAGTAACTATGGCTACACCTTC. It translates to CASSVDSNYGYTF.

The gene calls are TRBV12-3 or TRBV12-4 and TRBJ1-2; no reliable D call. V gave up 7 bases and J gave up 5 bases, with 14 bases separating them. The CDR3 length is 13 residues. This chain's CDR3 is CASTPRVGYGYTF. The CDR3 DNA reads as TGTGCCAGCACCCCGCGGGTGGGGTATGGCTACACCTTC.

The chain joins TRBV13 to TRBJ2-7; tentatively, D is TRBD1 (6 bases). The CDR3 is 18 residues long. V dropped 5 bases and J dropped 1 base, with 24 bases sitting between them. In germline, CDR1 is PRHDT, CDR2 FYEKMQ (reference sequence). The CDR3 DNA reads TGTGCCAGCAGCCTCAGGGACACGGCCCCGTCTTTATCCTACGAGCAGTACTTC. Protein sequence: CASSLRDTAPSLSYEQYF.

The genes are TRBV11-2 and TRBJ1-1; TRBD1 matches at 7 bases. CDR1 and CDR2 from the germline V gene are SGHAT and FQNNGV. Trimming removed 6 bases from V and 3 bases from J; junction bases left unmatched: 4. The CDR3 runs to 13 residues. CDR3 DNA sequence: TGTGCCAGCAGACTCGACAGGGACACTGAAGCTTTCTTT. Amino acid sequence: CASRLDRDTEAFF.

The CDR3: CASSKQGLTDTDTQYF. The CDR3 DNA reads TGTGCCAGCAGCAAACAGGGGTTGACCGACACAGATACGCAGTATTTT. The rearrangement joins TRBV5-8 to TRBJ2-3, with TRBD1 matching over 7 bases. This CDR3 contains 16 residues. The germline gives CDR1 SGHTS, CDR2 YDEGEE. V was pared by 4 bases and J by 2 bases, with 10 bases of the junction left unmatched.

The chain couples TRBV18 to TRBJ1-6, with D possibly TRBD1 on 5 matching bases. This CDR3 spans 15 amino acids. Between the trimmed V and J ends, which lost 1 base and 9 bases, there was a span of 13 bases. Germline V gives CDR1 KGHSH, CDR2 LQKENI. CDR3 sequence: CASSPRGDMVSPLHF. The DNA for the CDR3 is TGTGCCAGCTCACCACGGGGGGATATGGTTTCACCCCTCCACTTT.

The V gene is TRBV7-6, the J gene TRBJ2-2; no clear D. The CDR3 consists of 15 residues. V lost 1 base to trimming and J lost 1 base, with 7 bases between them. Germline V gene sequence: CDR1 SGHVS, CDR2 FNYEAQ. The CDR3 DNA is TGTGCCAGCAGCTTAGGGTCAGGGAACACCGGGGAGCTGTTTTTT. This translates into CASSLGSGNTGELFF.